The T cell receptor (beta chain) described here comes from a study of cytomegalovirus exposure and HLA in healthy donors. Study-wide context: Across under 450 genotyped donors, 81% landed in the Caucasian-associated ancestry cluster. Study-wide results and limits: After further analysis at a later stage, 16,951 TCR beta sequences were associated with HLA alleles at 0.05 false discovery rate. Accurate HLA-A and HLA-B prediction from TCR beta sequences was reported for most subjects.

A note on this clone: The antigen is unknown.

Although they were nominally healthy when sampled, donors likely had unrecorded immune exposures. PCR employed 60 Vbeta and 13 Jbeta primers. TCRdb's table, derived via immunoSEQ multiplex PCR, lists solely in-frame clones and lacks some. This sample has 110,000 or so clones, with under 80% found just once. The V and J ends lost 1 base and 14 bases respectively, with 20 bases between them. Germline CDR1 is LGHNA and CDR2 is YSLEER. CDR3 length: 15 residues. Source material: PBMCs. The clonotype comes from a woman aged 45 to 65 in good health and CMV-seropositive. The chain employs TRBV4-3 and TRBJ1-4; D is perhaps TRBD1 (5 bases). In DNA form, the CDR3 reads TGCGCCAGCAGCCAAGCAAGCGCGGCAGGGCCGCCCCTGTTTTTT. This codes for CASSQASAAGPPLFF.